This T cell receptor (beta chain) derives from a study of control samples from healthy donors and cancer patients. Per germline, CDR1 SEHNR and CDR2 FQNEAQ (reference sequence). The CDR3 is made up of 13 amino acids. Trimming took 5 bases from V and 5 from J, leaving 10 bases between them. This table comes from immunoSEQ multiplex PCR, and its TCRdb copy is limited to in-frame clones, with some not included. The table shows some 220,000 clones, with just under 95% occurring only once. The sequenced sample consisted of blood. This chain uses TRBV7-9 with TRBJ1-5; D may be TRBD1 (6 bases). The clonotype was recovered from a man aged 45-65 years in good health. The CDR3 bases are TGTGCCAGCAGCGAGCAGGGGCATCAGCCCCAGCATTTT. Translating gives CASSEQGHQPQHF.